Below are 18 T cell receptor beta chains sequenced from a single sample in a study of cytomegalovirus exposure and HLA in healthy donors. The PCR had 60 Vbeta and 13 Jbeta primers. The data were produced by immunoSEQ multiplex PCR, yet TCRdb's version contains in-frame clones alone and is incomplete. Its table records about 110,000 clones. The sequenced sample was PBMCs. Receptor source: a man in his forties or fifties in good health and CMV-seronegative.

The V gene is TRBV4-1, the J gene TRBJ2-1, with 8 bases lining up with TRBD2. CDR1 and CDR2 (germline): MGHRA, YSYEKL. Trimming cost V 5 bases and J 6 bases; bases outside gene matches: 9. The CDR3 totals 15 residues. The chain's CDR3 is CASSSLGLAINEQFF. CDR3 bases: TGCGCCAGCAGCTCGCTAGGACTAGCAATCAATGAGCAGTTCTTC.

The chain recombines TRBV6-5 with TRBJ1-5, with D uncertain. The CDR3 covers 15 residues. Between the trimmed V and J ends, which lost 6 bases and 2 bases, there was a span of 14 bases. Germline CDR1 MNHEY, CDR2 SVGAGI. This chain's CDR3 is CASSRQVGGNQPQHF. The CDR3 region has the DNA TGTGCCAGCAGCCGTCAGGTCGGGGGCAATCAGCCCCAGCATTTT.

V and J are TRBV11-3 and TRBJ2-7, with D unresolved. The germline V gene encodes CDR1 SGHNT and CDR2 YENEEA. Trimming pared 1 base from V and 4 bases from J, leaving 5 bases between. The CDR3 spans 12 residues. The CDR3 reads CASSLGVYEQYF. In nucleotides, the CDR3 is TGTGCCAGCAGCTTAGGCGTGTACGAGCAGTACTTC.

CDR3 bases: TGTGCCAGCTCACCCACAGCCGGAGTCGAGTCGGGGGGCTACACCTTC. Protein product: CASSPTAGVESGGYTF. The chain is built from TRBV18 and TRBJ1-2; no definite D call. Germline CDR1 reads KGHSH; CDR2 reads LQKENI. Trimming left V 3 bases short and J 8 bases short, with 22 bases between. This CDR3 comprises 16 residues.

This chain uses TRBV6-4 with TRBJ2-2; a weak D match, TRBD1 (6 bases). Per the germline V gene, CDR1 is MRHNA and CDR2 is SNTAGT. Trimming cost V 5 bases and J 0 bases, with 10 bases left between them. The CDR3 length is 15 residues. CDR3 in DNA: TGTGCCAGCAGTCGGGGACAAGCGAACACCGGGGAGCTGTTTTTT. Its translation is CASSRGQANTGELFF.

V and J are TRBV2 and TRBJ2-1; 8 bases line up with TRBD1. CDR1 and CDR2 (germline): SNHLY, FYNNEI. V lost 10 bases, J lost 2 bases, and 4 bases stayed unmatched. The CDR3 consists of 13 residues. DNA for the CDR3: TGTGCCACGACAGGGGACACCTACAATGAGCAGTTCTTC. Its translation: CATTGDTYNEQFF.

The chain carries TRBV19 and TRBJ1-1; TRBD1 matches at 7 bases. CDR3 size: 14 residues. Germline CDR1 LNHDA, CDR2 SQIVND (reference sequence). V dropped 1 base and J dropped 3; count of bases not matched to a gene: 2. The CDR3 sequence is CASSIGQGYTEAFF. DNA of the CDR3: TGTGCCAGTAGTATAGGACAGGGATACACTGAAGCTTTCTTT.

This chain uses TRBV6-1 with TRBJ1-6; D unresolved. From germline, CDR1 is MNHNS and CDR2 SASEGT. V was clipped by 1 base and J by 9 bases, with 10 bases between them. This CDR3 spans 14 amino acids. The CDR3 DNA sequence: TGTGCCAGCAGTGAAGGGCAGACTAGTTCACCCCTCCACTTT. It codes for CASSEGQTSSPLHF.

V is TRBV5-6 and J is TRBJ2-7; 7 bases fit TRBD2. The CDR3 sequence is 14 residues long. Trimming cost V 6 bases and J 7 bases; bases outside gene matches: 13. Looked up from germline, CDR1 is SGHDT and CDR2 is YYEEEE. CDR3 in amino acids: CASTPSAGVSEQYF. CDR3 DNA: TGTGCCAGCACCCCCTCCGCGGGAGTGTCTGAGCAGTACTTC.

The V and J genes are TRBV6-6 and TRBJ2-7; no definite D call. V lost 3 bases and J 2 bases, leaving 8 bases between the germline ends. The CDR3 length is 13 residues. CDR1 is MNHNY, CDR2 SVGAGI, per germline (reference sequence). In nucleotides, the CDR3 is TGTGCCAGCAGTTATACGACTCCCTACGAGCAGTACTTC. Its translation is CASSYTTPYEQYF.

DNA of the CDR3: TGTGCCAGCAGCCCAGGGGACGCGAACACTGAAGCTTTCTTT. This codes for CASSPGDANTEAFF. The V gene is TRBV7-9, the J gene TRBJ1-1; D perhaps matches TRBD1 (6 bases). Trimming removed 5 bases from V and 1 base from J, with 11 bases in between. The CDR3 has 14 residues. Germline CDR1 reads SEHNR; CDR2 reads FQNEAQ (reference sequence).

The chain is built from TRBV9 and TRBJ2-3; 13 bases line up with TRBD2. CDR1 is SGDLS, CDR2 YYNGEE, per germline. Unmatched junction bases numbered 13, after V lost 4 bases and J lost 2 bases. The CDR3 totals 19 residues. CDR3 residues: CASSFQSPGLAGTTDTQYF. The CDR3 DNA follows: TGTGCCAGCAGCTTTCAGAGTCCGGGACTAGCGGGGACCACAGATACGCAGTATTTT.

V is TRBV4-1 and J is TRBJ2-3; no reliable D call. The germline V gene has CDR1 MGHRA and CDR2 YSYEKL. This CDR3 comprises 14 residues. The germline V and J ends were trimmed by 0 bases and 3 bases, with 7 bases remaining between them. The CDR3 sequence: CASSQEFRTDTQYF. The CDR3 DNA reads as TGCGCCAGCAGCCAAGAATTCCGGACAGATACGCAGTATTTT.

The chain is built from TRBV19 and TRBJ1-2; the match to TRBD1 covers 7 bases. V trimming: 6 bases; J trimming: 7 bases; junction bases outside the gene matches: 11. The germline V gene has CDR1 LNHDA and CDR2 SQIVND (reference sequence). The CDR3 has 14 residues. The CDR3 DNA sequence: TGTGCCAGTAGGCCCACAGGGGCGGCGGTTGGCTACACCTTC. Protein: CASRPTGAAVGYTF.

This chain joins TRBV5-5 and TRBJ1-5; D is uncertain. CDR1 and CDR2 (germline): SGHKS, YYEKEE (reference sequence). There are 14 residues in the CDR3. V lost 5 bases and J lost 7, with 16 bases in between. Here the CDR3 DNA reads TGTGCCAGCAGTCTTGGAGGCCAGAGGCAGCCCCAGCATTTT. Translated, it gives CASSLGGQRQPQHF.

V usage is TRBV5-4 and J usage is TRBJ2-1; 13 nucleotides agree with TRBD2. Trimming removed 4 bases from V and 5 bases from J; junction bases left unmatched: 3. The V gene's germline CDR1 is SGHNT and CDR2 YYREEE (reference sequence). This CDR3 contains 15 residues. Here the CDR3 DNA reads TGTGCCAGCAGCAGCGGGACTAGCGGGAACAATGAGCAGTTCTTC. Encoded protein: CASSSGTSGNNEQFF.

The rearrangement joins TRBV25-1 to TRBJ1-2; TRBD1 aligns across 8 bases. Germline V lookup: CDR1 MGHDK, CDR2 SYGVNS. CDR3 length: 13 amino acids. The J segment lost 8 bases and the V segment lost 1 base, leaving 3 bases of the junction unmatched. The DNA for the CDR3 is TGTGCCAGCAGTGAATGGGACAGGAGAGGCTACACCTTC. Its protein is CASSEWDRRGYTF.

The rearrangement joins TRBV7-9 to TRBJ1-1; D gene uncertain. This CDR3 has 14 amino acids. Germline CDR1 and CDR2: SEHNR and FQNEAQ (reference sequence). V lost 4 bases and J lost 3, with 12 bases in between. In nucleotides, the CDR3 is TGTGCCAGCAGCTCACAAGGCGGGTACACTGAAGCTTTCTTT. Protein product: CASSSQGGYTEAFF.